This paragraph reports one T cell receptor beta chain. Its antigen is unknown. The sample holds no much larger clone one base away, and base qualities are not on file. CDR3 length: 14 amino acids, cysteine to phenylalanine. Only the CDR3 region is kept as DNA, spanning 42 bases read in frame from base 1. The CDR1 and CDR2 encoded by the germline V gene are SGHRS and YFSETQ. V loses 2 bases of germline sequence and J loses 4 bases, and the interval between the two ends is 12 bases. For sequencing of the TCRbeta CDR3 region, genomic DNA was extracted from the sorted cells. The immunoSEQ Assay was used to sequence the TCRbeta CDR3 regions. The table was pulled from immuneACCESS by TCRdb, which kept in-frame rearrangements only. Such tables lose some clones; where checked, under half of the loss comes from unresolved V genes, and the rest has no known cause. The sample contains more than 65,000 clones, 92% of them found a single time. Roughly 9% of the sample comes from the top ten.

This specimen belongs to a study of OX40 agonist ivuxolimab in advanced cancers. At the level of the whole study: Ivuxolimab was a fully human IgG2 agonistic monoclonal antibody targeting the costimulatory receptor OX40 (CD134). Intravenous ivuxolimab was administered to patients every 2 weeks at six dose levels: 0.01, 0.1, 0.3, 1.5, 3 and 10 mg/kg. The purpose of peripheral TCRbeta sequencing was to test whether ivuxolimab changed TCR sequence diversity and led to clonal T-cell expansion. A male proportion of about 79% and a mean age of approximately 60 years, ranging from roughly 23 to 85, were recorded for the dose-escalation cohort. Patients were allowed to have had prior anti-PD-1, anti-PD-L1 or anti-CTLA-4 therapy, and approximately 40% of the dose-escalation patients had previously received checkpoint inhibitors. Of the 50 to 55 patients in dose escalation, about 20 had hepatocellular carcinoma, roughly 15 had melanoma, 9 had renal cell carcinoma and 9 had head and neck cancer. The paper covers the monotherapy dose-escalation part of the phase I ivuxolimab trial, which included N ≈ 50 patients. Partial responses were achieved by three dose-escalation patients, of whom one had hepatocellular carcinoma and two had cutaneous melanoma. General conclusions and limits of the study: After ivuxolimab, CD8+ T cells had more expanded clones than CD4+ T cells on average. Partial responders in the 0.1-3.0 mg/kg groups had among the lowest normalized peripheral clonal expansion, especially among CD8+ T cells. Antigen specificity was not determined for the clonally expanded peripheral T cells. Low levels of normalized T-cell clonal expansion were also seen in some nonresponding patients. Clonal expansion of both CD4+ and CD8+ blood T cells was observed from baseline to week 6 at doses 0.1 to 3.0 mg/kg.

Patients with a history of autoimmune disease or receiving systemic immunosuppression were excluded from the trial. In every dose cohort, peripheral blood was drawn for TCR sequencing at baseline, cycle 4 day 1, and cycle 7 day 1. The samples were taken from a phase I, first-in-human, multicenter, open-label dose-escalation trial of ivuxolimab. Adults with locally advanced or metastatic melanoma, renal cell carcinoma, hepatocellular carcinoma or head and neck squamous cell carcinoma were enrolled in the trial. CD4+ and CD8+ T cells were sorted separately from peripheral blood before TCR sequencing.

The source is an adult with an advanced solid tumor such as melanoma, head and neck, liver or kidney cancer. The sample was CD4+ or CD8+ T cells sorted from blood, taken in a trial of the OX40 agonist ivuxolimab. The chain was built from TRBV5-1 and TRBJ2-5; the D gene is possibly TRBD1 or TRBD2, with 5 bases matching each. The sequenced DNA: TGCGCCAGCAGCTTTTTCGAGGGGATAGAGACCCAGTACTTC. Its protein is CASSFFEGIETQYF.